These T cell receptor beta chains were read from a single sample in a study of human thymus T cells. TCRdb's copy holds only in-frame clones and misses some; the assay was immunoSEQ multiplex PCR. Of tens of thousands of clones in the sample, 90% to 95% were seen once. The sample consisted of thymus tissue. These receptors were collected from a girl under two years old with a congenital heart defect but otherwise immunologically healthy. The CDR3 runs from the conserved cysteine through the conserved F or W. The D gene is left open where the match is weak. Clone size is shown for a subset of rows, as once, few, many or a class of expanded clone.

j_gene: TRBJ1-5
abundance: -
d_gene: -
v_gene: TRBV2
CDR3aa: CASRGGVAHQPQHF
CDR3nt: TGTGCCAGCAGGGGGGGGGTGGCCCATCAACCCCAGCATTTT

j_gene: TRBJ1-2
abundance: -
d_gene: TRBD1
v_gene: TRBV6-1
CDR3aa: CASSEVGQDGGYTF
CDR3nt: TGTGCCAGCAGTGAGGTGGGACAGGATGGCGGCTACACCTTC

j_gene: TRBJ1-2
abundance: -
d_gene: -
v_gene: TRBV12-5
CDR3aa: CASGFKNGRGGYTF
CDR3nt: TGTGCTAGTGGTTTTAAAAACGGCCGCGGTGGCTACACCTTC

j_gene: TRBJ2-4
abundance: -
d_gene: -
v_gene: TRBV28
CDR3aa: CASSWPKNIQYF
CDR3nt: TGTGCCAGCAGTTGGCCCAAAAACATTCAGTACTTC

j_gene: TRBJ2-1
abundance: once
d_gene: TRBD2
v_gene: TRBV30
CDR3aa: CAWQREGPEQFF
CDR3nt: TGTGCCTGGCAGCGGGAGGGCCCCGAGCAGTTCTTC

j_gene: TRBJ2-5
abundance: -
d_gene: TRBD2
v_gene: TRBV14
CDR3aa: CASSQRAGGRETQYF
CDR3nt: TGTGCCAGCAGCCAAAGAGCGGGAGGGAGAGAGACCCAGTACTTC

j_gene: TRBJ2-7
abundance: -
d_gene: -
v_gene: TRBV29-1
CDR3aa: CSVVSYLSYEQYF
CDR3nt: TGCAGCGTTGTATCCTACTTATCCTACGAGCAGTACTTC

j_gene: TRBJ1-2
abundance: -
d_gene: -
v_gene: TRBV6-5
CDR3aa: CASRRDTSPSYGYTF
CDR3nt: TGTGCCAGCAGGCGGGACACTAGCCCCTCCTATGGCTACACCTTC

j_gene: TRBJ2-3
abundance: -
d_gene: TRBD2
v_gene: TRBV5-1
CDR3aa: CASSPRNYYPLAGGSGDTQYF
CDR3nt: TGCGCCAGCAGCCCTAGAAATTACTATCCACTAGCGGGAGGTAGTGGGGATACGCAGTATTTT

j_gene: TRBJ2-5
abundance: -
d_gene: -
v_gene: TRBV7-9
CDR3aa: CASSFGGGETQYF
CDR3nt: TGTGCCAGCAGCTTCGGGGGAGGAGAGACCCAGTACTTC

j_gene: TRBJ2-2
abundance: -
d_gene: TRBD1
v_gene: TRBV4-1
CDR3aa: CASSPRGTEANTGELFF
CDR3nt: TGCGCCAGCAGCCCCAGAGGGACAGAGGCGAACACCGGGGAGCTGTTTTTT

j_gene: TRBJ1-2
abundance: once
d_gene: TRBD1
v_gene: TRBV6-5
CDR3aa: CASSLRDRGLKGYTF
CDR3nt: TGTGCCAGCAGTCTCCGGGACAGGGGCCTTAAGGGCTACACCTTC

j_gene: TRBJ1-3
abundance: -
d_gene: -
v_gene: TRBV5-6
CDR3aa: CASSLRDGSGNTIYF
CDR3nt: TGTGCCAGCAGCTTGAGGGATGGCTCTGGAAACACCATATATTTT

j_gene: TRBJ1-2
abundance: -
d_gene: -
v_gene: TRBV30
CDR3aa: CAWSRQVGYTF
CDR3nt: TGTGCCTGGAGTCGACAGGTTGGCTACACCTTC

j_gene: TRBJ2-2
abundance: -
d_gene: TRBD2
v_gene: TRBV7-2
CDR3aa: CASSLDAGGPTGELFF
CDR3nt: TGTGCCAGCAGCTTAGATGCGGGAGGGCCAACCGGGGAGCTGTTTTTT

j_gene: TRBJ2-4
abundance: -
d_gene: -
v_gene: TRBV9
CDR3aa: CASSVRGRTNIQYF
CDR3nt: TGTGCCAGCAGCGTTCGAGGGAGAACGAACATTCAGTACTTC

j_gene: TRBJ1-4
abundance: -
d_gene: -
v_gene: TRBV15
CDR3aa: CATSRDCKPRGRGLATNEKLFF
CDR3nt: TGTGCCACCAGCAGAGATTGCAAACCAAGGGGGAGAGGGCTTGCAACTAATGAAAAACTGTTTTTT

j_gene: TRBJ2-7
abundance: -
d_gene: -
v_gene: TRBV29-1
CDR3aa: CSVRSSYEQYF
CDR3nt: TGCAGCGTCCGGAGCTCCTACGAGCAGTACTTC

j_gene: TRBJ2-5
abundance: -
d_gene: -
v_gene: TRBV5-4
CDR3aa: CASSSPLGGQETQYF
CDR3nt: TGTGCCAGCAGCTCCCCCTTGGGGGGCCAAGAGACCCAGTACTTC

j_gene: TRBJ2-2
abundance: once
d_gene: -
v_gene: TRBV10-3
CDR3aa: CAISGPGVSGTGELFF
CDR3nt: TGTGCCATCAGTGGCCCCGGCGTCTCGGGAACCGGGGAGCTGTTTTTT

j_gene: TRBJ2-2
abundance: -
d_gene: -
v_gene: TRBV28
CDR3aa: CASSPGVGELFF
CDR3nt: TGTGCCAGCAGCCCAGGGGTCGGGGAGCTGTTTTTT

j_gene: TRBJ1-5
abundance: once
d_gene: TRBD1
v_gene: TRBV4-2
CDR3aa: CASSQDPVDRVTDSNQPQHF
CDR3nt: TGTGCCAGCAGCCAAGATCCCGTGGACAGGGTGACCGATAGCAATCAGCCCCAGCATTTT

j_gene: TRBJ2-1
abundance: -
d_gene: TRBD2
v_gene: TRBV5-6
CDR3aa: CASSISGRGSSYNEQFF
CDR3nt: TGTGCCAGCAGCATTAGCGGGAGGGGATCCTCCTACAATGAGCAGTTCTTC

j_gene: TRBJ2-7
abundance: -
d_gene: -
v_gene: TRBV6-5
CDR3aa: CASSYAPARDEQYF
CDR3nt: TGTGCCAGCAGTTACGCCCCAGCCCGCGACGAGCAGTACTTC

j_gene: TRBJ2-1
abundance: -
d_gene: TRBD2
v_gene: TRBV19
CDR3aa: CASGPGRELYNEQFF
CDR3nt: TGTGCCAGTGGGCCGGGGCGGGAGCTCTACAATGAGCAGTTCTTC

j_gene: TRBJ2-1
abundance: -
d_gene: -
v_gene: TRBV6-1
CDR3aa: CASSDEGNRVYNEQFF
CDR3nt: TGTGCCAGCAGTGACGAGGGGAACAGGGTGTACAATGAGCAGTTCTTC

j_gene: TRBJ2-2
abundance: -
d_gene: -
v_gene: TRBV25-1
CDR3aa: CASSEAGEATGELFF
CDR3nt: TGTGCCAGCAGTGAGGCTGGGGAGGCCACCGGGGAGCTGTTTTTT

j_gene: TRBJ2-1
abundance: -
d_gene: TRBD2
v_gene: TRBV6-1
CDR3aa: CASSENGTSGSNEQFF
CDR3nt: TGTGCCAGCAGTGAAAATGGGACTAGCGGGAGCAATGAGCAGTTCTTC

j_gene: TRBJ2-3
abundance: once
d_gene: -
v_gene: TRBV11-2
CDR3aa: CASSLVGRITDTQYF
CDR3nt: TGTGCCAGCAGCTTAGTAGGCCGTATCACAGATACGCAGTATTTT

j_gene: TRBJ2-3
abundance: -
d_gene: TRBD2
v_gene: TRBV27
CDR3aa: CASRTSGTDTQYF
CDR3nt: TGTGCCAGCAGGACTAGCGGCACAGATACGCAGTATTTT

j_gene: TRBJ2-7
abundance: -
d_gene: -
v_gene: TRBV30
CDR3aa: CAWSVSPPPPPEQYF
CDR3nt: TGTGCCTGGAGTGTCTCCCCACCTCCCCCCCCCGAGCAGTACTTC

j_gene: TRBJ2-3
abundance: -
d_gene: TRBD2
v_gene: TRBV19
CDR3aa: CASSIGVREGPTDTQYF
CDR3nt: TGTGCCAGTAGTATAGGCGTGCGGGAGGGCCCCACAGATACGCAGTATTTT

j_gene: TRBJ2-6
abundance: -
d_gene: -
v_gene: TRBV14
CDR3aa: CASSPTQTGIGGANVLTF
CDR3nt: TGTGCCAGCAGCCCCACCCAGACGGGAATTGGTGGGGCCAACGTCCTGACTTTC

j_gene: TRBJ1-5
abundance: -
d_gene: -
v_gene: TRBV18
CDR3aa: CASSSGRDQPQHF
CDR3nt: TGTGCCAGCTCCTCGGGGAGGGATCAGCCCCAGCATTTT

j_gene: TRBJ2-7
abundance: -
d_gene: -
v_gene: TRBV5-1
CDR3aa: CASSSWSSYEQYF
CDR3nt: TGCGCCAGCAGCTCGTGGAGCTCCTACGAGCAGTACTTC